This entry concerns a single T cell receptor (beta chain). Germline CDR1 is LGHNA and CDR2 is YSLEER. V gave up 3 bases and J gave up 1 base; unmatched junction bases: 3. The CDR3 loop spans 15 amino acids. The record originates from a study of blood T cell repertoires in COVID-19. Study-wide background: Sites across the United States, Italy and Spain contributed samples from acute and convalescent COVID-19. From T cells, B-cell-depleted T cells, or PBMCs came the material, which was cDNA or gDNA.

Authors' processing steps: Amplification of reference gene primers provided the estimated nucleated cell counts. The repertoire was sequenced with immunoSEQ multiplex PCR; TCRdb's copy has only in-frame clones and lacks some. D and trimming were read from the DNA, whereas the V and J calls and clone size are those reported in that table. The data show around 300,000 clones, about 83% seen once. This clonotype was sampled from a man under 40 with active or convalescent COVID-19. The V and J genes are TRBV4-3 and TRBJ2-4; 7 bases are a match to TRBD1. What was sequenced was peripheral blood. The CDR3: CASSHDRAAKNIQYF. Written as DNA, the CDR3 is TGCGCCAGCAGCCACGACAGGGCGGCCAAAAACATTCAGTACTTC.